This T cell receptor (beta chain) came from a study of metastatic and nonmetastatic thyroid tumors. Across the study: For malignant and benign thyroid patients, tumor or nodule tissue and blood were the sources whose repertoires were compared. Broader study findings: A significant increase in TCR beta diversity was reportedly seen in malignant thyroid tumors relative to benign nodules, in blood and tumor.

V shed 0 bases and J shed 1 base, with 13 bases lying between them. The CDR3 consists of 16 residues. Germline lookup yields CDR1 DFQATT and CDR2 SNEGSKA (reference sequence). Turning to this clone: Its antigen remains unidentified.

Original handling: Clinicopathological groups of papillary thyroid cancer showed CDR3 differences that were used to build a distant-metastasis classifier. MiXCR was used by TCRdb to re-call the PCR reads. These V and J calls originate from TCRdb's pipeline instead of the authors' own analysis. The table has 25,000 to 30,000 clones, 16% seen once. Treatment of any kind had been given to no patient before thyroid surgery. The sequenced sample consisted of blood. V gene TRBV20-1 combines with J gene TRBJ1-5, with D possibly TRBD1 on 5 matching bases. This clonotype originated in a female donor with papillary thyroid cancer or a benign thyroid nodule (not recorded which). Some clones in this sample may be carry-over from other donors' samples. Written as DNA, the CDR3 is TGCAGTGCTAGAGATCTCTCAGGGTGGAGCAATCAGCCCCAGCATTTT. Translation: CSARDLSGWSNQPQHF.